This T cell receptor (beta chain) was found in a study of blood T cell repertoires in COVID-19. A few counts support this clone. Method: immunoSEQ multiplex PCR; TCRdb's copy keeps in-frame clones and lacks some. The sample consists of 90,000 to 130,000 clones, 70% to 85% of them appearing once. This sequence was found in a woman in her forties with acute or convalescent COVID-19. Sequencing input: peripheral blood.

CDR3 nucleotides: TGTGCCAGCAGTTACAGCATTTCTCGAAACACCATATATTTT. It is translated as CASSYSISRNTIYF. The chain combines TRBV6-5 with TRBJ1-3; D unresolved. The germline V gene has CDR1 MNHEY and CDR2 SVGAGI. This CDR3 region has 14 residues. V dropped 2 bases and J dropped 5 bases, with 10 bases sitting between them.